This T cell receptor (beta chain) was found in a study of control samples from healthy donors and cancer patients. Germline lookup yields CDR1 KGHSH and CDR2 LQKENI. The CDR3 loop spans 14 amino acids. V trimming: 3 bases; J trimming: 10 bases; junction bases outside the gene matches: 5. Assay: immunoSEQ multiplex PCR; the TCRdb copy retains only in-frame clones and omits some. In the table there are about 86,000 clones, approximately 88% of which are singletons. V gene TRBV18 combines with J gene TRBJ1-6; TRBD1 matches at 8 bases. This TCR was recovered from a woman aged 45 to 65 with colorectal cancer. The sample taken for sequencing was PBMCs. CDR3 protein: CASSPTGVGSPLHF. CDR3 nucleotides: TGTGCCAGCTCACCGACAGGGGTGGGATCACCCCTCCACTTT.